The next 5 T cell receptor beta chains were all read from a single sample in a study of blood T cell repertoires in COVID-19 (dated by TCRdb to the early 2020s). Library preparation employed the immunoSEQ multiplex PCR assay. Drawn from immuneACCESS, this table holds only the in-frame rearrangements with V and J called that TCRdb kept. Clones are partly lost; checked studies trace under half to an unresolved V gene and leave the rest unexplained. In all, the sample holds under 35,000 clones, and 80% to 90% of those were seen once. Of the sample, more than 7.5% falls within the top ten clones. The sequenced material came from peripheral blood. These receptors came from a woman aged 50 to 60 with active COVID-19.

This chain connects TRBV6-4 to TRBJ1-2; tentative D call: TRBD1 (5 bases). CDR1 and CDR2 (germline): MRHNA, SNTAGT. The length of the CDR3 is 15 residues. Trimming removed 3 bases at V and 0 bases at J, with 11 bases between. CDR3 residues: CASSDWGGANYGYTF. CDR3 coding DNA: TGTGCCAGCAGTGATTGGGGGGGAGCTAACTATGGCTACACCTTC.

The count of this clone is one. CDR3 amino acids: CASSTGQGAPTSEQYF. As DNA, the CDR3 is TGTGCCAGCAGCACGGGACAGGGGGCTCCAACTTCCGAGCAGTACTTC. This rearrangement joins TRBV5-4 to TRBJ2-7; 12 nucleotides align to TRBD1. Germline V lookup: CDR1 SGHNT, CDR2 YYREEE (reference sequence). After removal of 4 bases from V and 6 bases from J, the junction contained 11 bases not matched to a gene. The CDR3 length is 16 residues.

This clone was counted only a few times. CDR3 in amino acids: CAWDRDNSPLHF. In DNA, the CDR3 is TGTGCCTGGGACAGGGATAATTCACCCCTCCACTTT. This sequence joins TRBV30 and TRBJ1-6; 7 positions match TRBD1. Germline CDR1 GTSNPN, CDR2 SVGIG (reference sequence). The ends lost 5 bases at V and 5 bases at J; junction bases unmatched: 0. This CDR3 spans 12 amino acids.

This clone was seen once. The rearrangement links TRBV28 to TRBJ2-6; D call uncertain. The V end lost 3 bases, the J end lost 2 bases, and 8 bases lay between the germline ends. The CDR3 is 15 amino acids. Germline assignment: CDR1 MDHEN and CDR2 SYDVKM. The CDR3 loop is CASSFAHTGANVLTF. For the CDR3, the DNA is TGTGCCAGCAGTTTCGCCCACACTGGGGCCAACGTCCTGACTTTC.

The V call is TRBV19, the J call TRBJ1-1, with TRBD1 identical over 7 bases. J lost 4 bases, V lost 8 bases, and 4 bases had no gene match. Germline V gene sequence: CDR1 LNHDA, CDR2 SQIVND (reference sequence). The CDR3 is 12 amino acids. DNA of the CDR3: TGTGCCAGTCTACAGGGGTCCACTGAAGCTTTCTTT. Amino acids: CASLQGSTEAFF.